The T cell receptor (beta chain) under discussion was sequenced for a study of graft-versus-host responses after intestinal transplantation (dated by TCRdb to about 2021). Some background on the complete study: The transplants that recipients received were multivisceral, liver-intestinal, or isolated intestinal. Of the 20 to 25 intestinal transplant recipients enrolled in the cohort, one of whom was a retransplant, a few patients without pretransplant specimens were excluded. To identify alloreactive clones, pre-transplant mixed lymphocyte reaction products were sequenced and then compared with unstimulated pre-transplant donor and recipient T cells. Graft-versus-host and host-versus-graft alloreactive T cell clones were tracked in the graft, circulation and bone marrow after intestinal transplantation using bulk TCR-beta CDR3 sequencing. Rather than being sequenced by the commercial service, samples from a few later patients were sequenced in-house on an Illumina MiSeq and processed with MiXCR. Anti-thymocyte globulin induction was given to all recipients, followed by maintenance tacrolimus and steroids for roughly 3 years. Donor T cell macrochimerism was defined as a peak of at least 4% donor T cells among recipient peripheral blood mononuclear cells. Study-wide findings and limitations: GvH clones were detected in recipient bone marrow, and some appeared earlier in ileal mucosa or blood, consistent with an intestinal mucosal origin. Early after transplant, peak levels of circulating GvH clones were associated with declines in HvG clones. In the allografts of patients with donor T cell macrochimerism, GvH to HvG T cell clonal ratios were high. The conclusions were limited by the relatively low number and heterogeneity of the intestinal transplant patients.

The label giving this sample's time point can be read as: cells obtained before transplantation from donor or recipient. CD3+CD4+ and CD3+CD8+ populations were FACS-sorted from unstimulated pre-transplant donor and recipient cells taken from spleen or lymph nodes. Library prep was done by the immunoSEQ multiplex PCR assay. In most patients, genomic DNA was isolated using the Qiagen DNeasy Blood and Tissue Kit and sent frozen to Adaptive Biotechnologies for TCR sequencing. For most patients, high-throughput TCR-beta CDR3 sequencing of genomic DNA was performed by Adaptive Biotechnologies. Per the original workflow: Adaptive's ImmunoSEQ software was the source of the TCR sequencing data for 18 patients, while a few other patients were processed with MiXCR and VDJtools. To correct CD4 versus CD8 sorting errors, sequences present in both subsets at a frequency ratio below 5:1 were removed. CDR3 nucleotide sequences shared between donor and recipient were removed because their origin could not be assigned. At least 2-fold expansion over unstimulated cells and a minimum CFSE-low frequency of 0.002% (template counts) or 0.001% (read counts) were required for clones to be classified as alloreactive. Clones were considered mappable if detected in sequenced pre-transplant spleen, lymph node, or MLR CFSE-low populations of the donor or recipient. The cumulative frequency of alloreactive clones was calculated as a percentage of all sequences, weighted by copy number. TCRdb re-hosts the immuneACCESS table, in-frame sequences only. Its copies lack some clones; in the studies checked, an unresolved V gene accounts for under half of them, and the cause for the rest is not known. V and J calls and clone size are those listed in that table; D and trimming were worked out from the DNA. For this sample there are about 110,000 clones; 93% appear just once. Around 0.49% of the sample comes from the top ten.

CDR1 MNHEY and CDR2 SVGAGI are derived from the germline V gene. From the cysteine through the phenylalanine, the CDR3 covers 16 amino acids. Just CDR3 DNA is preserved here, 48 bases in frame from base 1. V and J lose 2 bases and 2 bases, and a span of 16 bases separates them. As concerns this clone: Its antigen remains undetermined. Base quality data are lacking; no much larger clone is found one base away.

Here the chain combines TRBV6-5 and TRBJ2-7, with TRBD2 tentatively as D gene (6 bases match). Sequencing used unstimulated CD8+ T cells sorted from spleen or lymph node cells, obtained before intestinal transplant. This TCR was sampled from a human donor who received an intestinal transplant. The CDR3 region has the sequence CASSYTATGGTYEQYF. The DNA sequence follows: TGTGCCAGCAGTTACACGGCAACCGGGGGAACCTACGAGCAGTACTTC.